The rows below give T cell receptor beta chains drawn from one sample of a study of CD8+CD57+ T cells in acquired aplastic anemia. TCRdb reprocessed the reads with MiXCR, giving one entry per CDR3 protein. The table lists roughly 160,000 distinct CDR3 sequences, about 60% of them singletons, with under 50% in the top ten. The sequenced sample consisted of sorted CD4+, CD8+, or CD8+CD57+ T cells (not recorded which) from PBMCs. The receptors originated from a human donor in good health. CDR3s include the opening cysteine and the closing phenylalanine or tryptophan. A D gene is named only where the DNA matches it firmly. Size is omitted from some rows. Given values are once, few, many or a class for expanded clones.

NA	TRBV29-1	TRBJ1-1	few	CSVEKSYSGNTEAFF	TGCAGCGTTGAAAAGTCGTACAGTGGGAACACTGAAGCTTTCTTT
TRBD1	TRBV10-3	TRBJ1-2	NA	CAISGTGANYGYTF	TGTGCCATCAGTGGGACAGGGGCCAACTATGGCTACACCTTC
TRBD2	TRBV20-1	TRBJ2-5	NA	CSATRLAGAETQYF	TGCAGTGCTACTCGACTAGCGGGGGCAGAGACCCAGTACTTC
TRBD1	TRBV2	TRBJ1-1	NA	CASRRDRGTEAFF	TGTGCCAGCCGCCGGGACAGAGGCACTGAAGCTTTCTTT
NA	TRBV4-3	TRBJ1-2	few	CASSQAFPNRDRHGYTF	TGCGCCAGCAGCCAAGCATTCCCAAACCGGGACCGACATGGCTACACCTTC
NA	TRBV5-1	TRBJ1-2	NA	CASSLEASTNDYGYTF	TGCGCCAGCAGCTTGGAAGCAAGCACAAATGACTATGGCTACACCTTC
TRBD1	TRBV10-3	TRBJ1-1	NA	CAISETGTGLYGTEAFF	TGTGCCATCAGTGAGACCGGGACAGGTCTATATGGCACTGAAGCTTTCTTT
TRBD2	TRBV24-1	TRBJ2-1	few	CATRQGTSGSADEQFF	TGTGCCACCAGACAGGGGACTAGCGGGAGTGCGGATGAGCAGTTCTTC
TRBD1	TRBV10-3	TRBJ2-7	NA	CAATGTGNYEQYF	TGTGCCGCGACCGGGACAGGGAATTACGAGCAGTACTTC
NA	TRBV7-2	TRBJ1-6	NA	CASSPQGPNNSPLHF	TGTGCCAGCAGTCCCCAGGGGCCGAATAATTCACCCCTCCACTTT
NA	TRBV10-3	TRBJ1-6	NA	CAIREDSSYNSPLHF	TGTGCCATCAGAGAGGACAGCTCCTATAATTCACCCCTCCACTTT
TRBD1	TRBV6-6	TRBJ2-5	NA	CASRPKWTGLETQYF	TGTGCCAGCAGACCTAAATGGACAGGGTTGGAGACCCAGTACTTC
NA	TRBV7-9	TRBJ1-4	many	CASSFGPLGATNEKLFF	TGTGCCAGCAGCTTCGGGCCGTTAGGGGCAACTAATGAAAAACTGTTTTTT
TRBD1	TRBV19	TRBJ2-1	NA	CASSMGQAEQFF	TGTGCCAGTAGTATGGGACAGGCAGAGCAGTTCTTC
NA	TRBV24-1	TRBJ2-1	NA	CATSDSQGTYNEQFF	TGTGCCACCAGTGATAGTCAGGGAACCTACAATGAGCAGTTCTTC
TRBD2	TRBV29-1	TRBJ2-1	NA	CSVGGGSYNEQFF	TGCAGCGTTGGGGGGGGGAGCTACAATGAGCAGTTCTTC
NA	TRBV10-3	TRBJ2-1	NA	CAISEQASSYNEQFF	TGTGCCATCAGTGAGCAAGCGTCGTCCTACAATGAGCAGTTCTTC